The clone carrying this T cell receptor (beta chain) was counted ten times or more. As yet, its antigen is unknown. RNA transcripts were the template for amplifying TCR beta CDR3 regions. The study used the HTBI primer set for a first-round RT-PCR of the TCR CDR3. TCRdb re-called the multiplex PCR reads with MiXCR, one entry per CDR3 protein. Of 550,000 to 800,000 distinct CDR3 sequences in the sample, around 15% were seen once. Germline V CDR1 and CDR2: SGHTA, FQGNSA. V lost 6 bases to trimming and J lost 5 bases, with 16 bases between them. CDR3 length: 14 residues. This sample is drawn from a study of T cells in Graves' hyperthyroidism and ophthalmopathy. General study findings and limits: The model predicted ophthalmopathy a median roughly 6.3 months before onset.

This receptor was identified in a man aged 50 to 60 with Graves' hyperthyroidism. Material: blood. The V gene is TRBV7-2, the J gene TRBJ1-2; the D gene is possibly TRBD1 (6 bases). The CDR3 sequence: CASREPGGAYGYTF. The DNA of the CDR3 is TGTGCCAGCAGAGAACCGGGGGGCGCTTATGGCTACACCTTC.